A single sample gave rise to the 27 T cell receptor beta chains below, sequenced in a study of cytomegalovirus exposure and HLA in healthy donors. Measured with immunoSEQ multiplex PCR; TCRdb has only the in-frame clones, and not every one. The profile covers hundreds of thousands of clones, with approximately 82% appearing a single time and less than 7% taken by the ten largest. Source material: PBMCs. All receptors come from a woman between 18 and 30 years old in good health and CMV-seronegative.

The chain uses TRBV7-9 and TRBJ2-3, with D uncertain. Germline V CDR1 and CDR2: SEHNR, FQNEAQ (reference sequence). V shed 5 bases and J shed 0 bases, with 9 bases lying between them. The CDR3 length is 14 residues. CDR3 sequence reads: CASSPDSSTDTQYF. The CDR3 DNA reads TGTGCCAGCAGCCCTGACTCTAGCACAGATACGCAGTATTTT.

V gene TRBV7-3 combines with J gene TRBJ2-7; tentatively, D is TRBD1 (7 bases). Per germline, CDR1 SGHTA and CDR2 FQGTGA. The CDR3 runs to 14 residues. V was shortened by 5 bases and J by 5 bases, with 16 bases between the two germline ends. The CDR3 spells CASSPGGSRDEQYF. The DNA for the CDR3 is TGTGCCAGCAGCCCAGGGGGGTCCCGGGACGAGCAGTACTTC.

This clone was found once. The chain joins TRBV19 to TRBJ1-1; D ambiguous. The germline CDR1 and CDR2 sequences are LNHDA and SQIVND (reference sequence). The CDR3 has 12 residues. V was pared by 1 base and J by 6 bases, with 6 bases between. The CDR3 sequence: CASSIATSEAFF. In nucleotides, the CDR3 is TGTGCCAGTAGTATAGCGACTTCTGAAGCTTTCTTT.

The rearrangement joins TRBV7-9 to TRBJ1-6; 7 positions agree with TRBD1. CDR1 SEHNR and CDR2 FQNEAQ come from the germline V gene (reference sequence). The junction had 4 bases not matched to a gene; V was cut back by 4 bases and J by 7 bases. The CDR3 loop spans 14 amino acids. The CDR3 DNA sequence: TGTGCCAGCAGCTCCGGGGGACAGAATTCACCCCTCCACTTT. Protein sequence: CASSSGGQNSPLHF.

The chain employs TRBV6-1 and TRBJ1-2, with a tentative D call TRBD1 (6 bases). V lost 3 bases and J 2 bases, leaving 16 bases between the germline ends. CDR1 and CDR2 from the germline V gene are MNHNS and SASEGT. CDR3 length equals 16 residues. The CDR3 spells CASSDGLAGENYGYTF. As DNA, the CDR3 is TGTGCCAGCAGTGACGGGCTCGCAGGGGAGAACTATGGCTACACCTTC.

The chain links TRBV5-1 to TRBJ1-5; 9 positions agree with TRBD1. The CDR3 sequence is 15 residues long. CDR1 is SGHRS, CDR2 YFSETQ, per germline. J gave up 4 bases and V 5 bases, and 7 bases lay outside the gene matches. The CDR3 DNA follows: TGCGCCAGCAGTCCGACCGGGACAGGGAATCAGCCCCAGCATTTT. It codes for CASSPTGTGNQPQHF.

The chain couples TRBV9 to TRBJ1-2; D unclear. The CDR3 has 13 amino acids. From germline, CDR1 is SGDLS and CDR2 YYNGEE. V dropped 7 bases and J dropped 1 base, with 11 bases sitting between them. The CDR3 is CASSDGGNYGYTF. The CDR3 DNA sequence: TGTGCCAGCTCCGATGGAGGTAACTATGGCTACACCTTC.

This chain joins TRBV6-4 and TRBJ2-1; 10 bases align to TRBD2. Per germline, CDR1 MRHNA and CDR2 SNTAGT. The CDR3 is 15 residues long. V gave up 3 bases and J gave up 6 bases; unmatched junction bases: 5. CDR3 amino acids: CASSESAGGPNEQFF. Here the CDR3 DNA reads TGTGCCAGCAGTGAGTCAGCGGGAGGGCCCAATGAGCAGTTCTTC.

The rearrangement uses TRBV6-1 and TRBJ2-5, with D possibly being TRBD2 (5 bases). From germline, CDR1 is MNHNS and CDR2 SASEGT. CDR3 length: 13 residues. Between the trimmed V and J ends, which lost 7 bases and 4 bases, there was a span of 13 bases. Here the CDR3 reads CASKEALGETQYF. The CDR3 region has the DNA TGTGCCAGCAAGGAGGCCCTCGGAGAGACCCAGTACTTC.

The genes are TRBV11-2 and TRBJ2-1, with 12 bases lining up with TRBD2. Germline V gene data show CDR1 as SGHAT and CDR2 as FQNNGV. J gave up 7 bases and V 2 bases, and 9 bases lay outside the gene matches. The CDR3 is 17 amino acids. In nucleotides, the CDR3 is TGTGCCAGCAGCTTATCACTAGCGGGGGGTCTAAGGAATGAGCAGTTCTTC. Protein: CASSLSLAGGLRNEQFF.

The CDR3 loop reads CASSSPDRGLYEQYF. CDR3 sequence (DNA): TGTGCCAGCAGTAGTCCGGACAGGGGCCTCTACGAGCAGTACTTC. This chain connects TRBV6-1 to TRBJ2-7, with 9 bases matching TRBD1. The CDR3 is 15 residues long. Germline CDR1 reads MNHNS; CDR2 reads SASEGT. Trimming took 5 bases from V and 3 from J; bases not matched to a gene: 8.

The chain combines TRBV6-1 with TRBJ1-1; 8 bases map to TRBD1. The CDR3 covers 14 residues. The germline gives CDR1 MNHNS, CDR2 SASEGT. J gave up 1 base and V 7 bases, and 5 bases lay outside the gene matches. This CDR3 is CASIPGTGNTEAFF. CDR3 coding DNA: TGTGCCAGCATTCCCGGGACAGGGAACACTGAAGCTTTCTTT.

This chain connects TRBV5-1 to TRBJ2-1; D is uncertain. CDR3 length equals 16 residues. Between the trimmed V and J ends, which lost 0 bases and 0 bases, there was a span of 10 bases. Germline CDR1 is SGHRS and CDR2 is YFSETQ. The CDR3 is CASSLAGGNSYNEQFF. For the CDR3, the DNA is TGCGCCAGCAGCTTGGCAGGTGGGAACTCCTACAATGAGCAGTTCTTC.

CDR3 amino acids: CASSYSFSSQVIEQYF. In DNA, the CDR3 is TGTGCCAGCAGTTACTCGTTCAGTAGTCAGGTGATCGAGCAGTACTTC. This chain links TRBV6-5 with TRBJ2-7; D uncertain. Germline V gene sequence: CDR1 MNHEY, CDR2 SVGAGI. The length of the CDR3 is 16 residues. The V end was cut by 0 bases, the J end by 6 bases, with 18 bases between.

This chain's CDR3 is CASSQDDTGNTEAFF. The DNA for the CDR3 is TGTGCCAGCAGCCAAGATGACACCGGGAACACTGAAGCTTTCTTT. The chain has TRBV14 and TRBJ1-1, with D uncertain. The CDR3 is 15 residues long. With 0 bases removed from V and 1 base from J, the gap between germline ends came to 9 bases. The V gene's germline CDR1 is SGHDN and CDR2 FVKESK. The full variable domain, rest sourced from reference TRBV14 and TRBJ1-1, is EAGVTQFPSHSVIEKGQTVTLRCDPISGHDNLYWYRRVMGKEIKFLLHFVKESKQDESGMPNNRFLAERTGGTYSTLKVQPAELEDSGVYFCASSQDDTGNTEAFFGQGTRLTVV.

This rearrangement joins TRBV6-1 to TRBJ2-7; 9 nucleotides match TRBD2. After removal of 10 bases from V and 3 bases from J, the junction contained 10 bases not matched to a gene. Germline assignment: CDR1 MNHNS and CDR2 SASEGT. The CDR3 runs 14 residues. The CDR3 sequence is CATTWSGGIYEQYF. The CDR3 DNA follows: TGTGCCACCACGTGGAGCGGGGGGATCTACGAGCAGTACTTC.

The chain links TRBV19 to TRBJ2-5; weak D call: TRBD2 (5 bases). The CDR3 has 12 amino acids. Germline CDR1 reads LNHDA; CDR2 reads SQIVND (reference sequence). Between the trimmed V and J ends, which lost 6 bases and 1 base, there was a span of 6 bases. The CDR3 nucleotides are TGTGCCAGTAGGGCGGGCCAAGAGACCCAGTACTTC. This gives the protein CASRAGQETQYF.

The chain recombines TRBV5-1 with TRBJ2-1; 9 positions agree with TRBD2. V was clipped by 0 bases and J by 9 bases; unmatched bases: 7. Germline CDR1 SGHRS, CDR2 YFSETQ. The CDR3 sequence is 15 residues long. Here the CDR3 DNA reads TGCGCCAGCAGCTTGGCAGGGCTAGCGGGATCTGAGCAGTTCTTC. As protein: CASSLAGLAGSEQFF.

V is TRBV7-3 and J is TRBJ2-2; 9 positions match TRBD2. Germline lookup yields CDR1 SGHTA and CDR2 FQGTGA. V trimming: 0 bases; J trimming: 5 bases; junction bases outside the gene matches: 16. The CDR3 is 20 amino acids. This chain's CDR3 is CASSLTFKGAGGERTGELFF. The CDR3, as DNA: TGTGCCAGCAGCTTAACGTTTAAGGGAGCGGGAGGCGAAAGGACCGGGGAGCTGTTTTTT.

The chain couples TRBV9 to TRBJ1-5; D not certain. In germline, CDR1 is SGDLS, CDR2 YYNGEE. The CDR3 is 14 residues long. The germline V and J ends were trimmed by 4 bases and 6 bases, with 14 bases remaining between them. DNA of the CDR3: TGTGCCAGCAGCCCCCTTAGGGAGGCTCAGCCCCAGCATTTT. It codes for CASSPLREAQPQHF.

This chain links TRBV6-1 with TRBJ2-7; D is perhaps TRBD1 (5 bases). The CDR3 extends over 13 amino acids. Germline values: CDR1 MNHNS, CDR2 SASEGT. Deletions cut 4 bases from V and 7 bases from J, with 14 bases between. CDR3 protein: CASSVSRAKEQYF. The CDR3 DNA reads as TGTGCCAGCAGTGTAAGCAGGGCTAAAGAGCAGTACTTC.

V is TRBV5-1 and J is TRBJ1-1; TRBD1 might be the D (6 bases). The CDR3 extends over 16 amino acids. Per germline, CDR1 SGHRS and CDR2 YFSETQ. Trimming took off 0 bases at V and 4 bases at J, with 16 bases between the two ends. The DNA of the CDR3 is TGCGCCAGCAGCTTGGTCTATACAGGGCTGGGCACTGAAGCTTTCTTT. Translated, it gives CASSLVYTGLGTEAFF.

This clone is labeled as medium-sized. The rearrangement joins TRBV6-1 to TRBJ2-7; 9 bases align to TRBD1. Trimming removed 2 bases from V and 3 bases from J; junction bases left unmatched: 5. The CDR3 length is 15 residues. The germline gives CDR1 MNHNS, CDR2 SASEGT. The CDR3 protein is CASSERETGGYEQYF. Here the CDR3 DNA reads TGTGCCAGCAGTGAAAGGGAGACAGGGGGCTACGAGCAGTACTTC.

The rearrangement joins TRBV6-1 to TRBJ2-1; no definite D call. Germline-derived CDR1 and CDR2 are MNHNS and SASEGT. The V gene lost 5 bases and the J gene lost 4 bases, with 15 bases spanning the gap. The CDR3 is 15 residues long. The CDR3 DNA follows: TGTGCCAGCAGTACAGAGGCCACAATTTACAATGAGCAGTTCTTC. This gives the protein CASSTEATIYNEQFF.

Note on this clone: The sample contains more than one DNA sequence encoding this CDR3. The J gene is TRBJ2-1, the V gene TRBV5-1; D remains ambiguous. This CDR3 has 15 amino acids. V was pared by 0 bases and J by 2 bases, with 9 bases between. Germline V gene sequence: CDR1 SGHRS, CDR2 YFSETQ. This CDR3 reads CASSLGQIAYNEQFF. In nucleotides, the CDR3 is TGCGCCAGCAGCTTGGGTCAGATAGCCTACAATGAGCAGTTCTTC.

CDR3 nucleotide sequence: TGTGCCAGCAGCTTCCCGTCTAGCGGGGTGGGTGAGCAGTTCTTC. Protein product: CASSFPSSGVGEQFF. The V gene is TRBV5-5, the J gene TRBJ2-1; 9 positions match TRBD2. The trim removed 2 bases at V and 9 bases at J, leaving 9 bases unmatched. This CDR3 spans 15 amino acids. CDR1 and CDR2 from the germline V gene are SGHKS and YYEKEE (reference sequence).

The chain couples TRBV15 to TRBJ2-6; no reliable D call. Germline V gives CDR1 LNHNV, CDR2 YYDKDF (reference sequence). The CDR3 spans 15 residues. The ends were cut back, 6 bases at V and 0 bases at J, with 9 bases in the middle. The CDR3 nucleotides are TGTGCCACCAGTTCCCGAGCCTCTGGGGCCAACGTCCTGACTTTC. Translating it yields CATSSRASGANVLTF.